One sample yielded the 21 T cell receptor beta chains listed below, sequenced in a study of T-cell memory formation after mild COVID-19. TCRdb re-called the 5' RACE reads with MiXCR, one entry per CDR3 protein. This sample yields approximately 400,000 distinct CDR3 sequences, of which roughly 17% are seen a single time; roughly 21% belongs to the top ten. Sequencing was performed on PBMCs or a T cell subset sorted from them (not recorded which). The receptors stem from a man aged 18 to 30 who had mild COVID-19 (a few samples of this study predate the infection). Cell type and time point are not known.

The J gene is TRBJ2-7, the V gene TRBV10-2, with TRBD1 matching 9 bases. This CDR3 contains 15 residues. Germline-derived CDR1 and CDR2 are WSHSY and SAAADI. The ends lost 6 bases at V and 2 bases at J; junction bases unmatched: 8. The CDR3 loop is CASRRGQGRTYEQYF. CDR3 DNA: TGCGCCAGCAGACGAGGACAGGGGCGAACCTACGAGCAGTACTTC.

This clonotype occurred many times. The chain couples TRBV7-2 to TRBJ2-3; D ambiguous. Germline V gene data show CDR1 as SGHTA and CDR2 as FQGNSA. There are 13 residues in the CDR3. V was trimmed by 1 base and J by 5 bases, leaving 7 bases between them. CDR3 coding DNA: TGTGCCAGCAGCTTAGGCCTGGGAGATACGCAGTATTTT. This translates into CASSLGLGDTQYF.

In the case of this clonotype: A much larger clone lies a single base off, so this may be a read error. The chain links TRBV28 to TRBJ2-3; D call uncertain. This CDR3 contains 12 residues. V shed 7 bases and J shed 0 bases, with 5 bases lying between them. Germline lookup yields CDR1 MDHEN and CDR2 SYDVKM. CDR3 nucleotides: TGTGCCAGCACGGGTAGCACAGATACGCAGTATTTT. It translates to CASTGSTDTQYF.

A word on this clonotype: A read error may account for a junction end that differs from germline. The chain combines TRBV27 with TRBJ2-1; no clear D gene. There are 16 residues in the CDR3. Germline-derived CDR1 and CDR2 are MNHEY and SMNVEV (reference sequence). In DNA form, the CDR3 reads TGTGCCAGCAGTTTGTCCCCCTTAAGCTCCTACGATGAGCAGTTCTTC. It specifies CASSLSPLSSYDEQFF.

The genes are TRBV29-1 and TRBJ1-1, with D unclear. In germline, CDR1 is SQVTM, CDR2 ANQGSEA. Deletions cut 0 bases from V and 0 bases from J, with 8 bases between. CDR3 length equals 14 residues. The CDR3 spells CSVEDGVMNTEAFF. In DNA form, the CDR3 reads TGCAGCGTTGAAGATGGGGTTATGAACACTGAAGCTTTCTTT.

The CDR3 nucleotides are TGTGCCAGCAACTTCTCGCCTGGAAACACCATATATTTT. Translation: CASNFSPGNTIYF. The chain employs TRBV12-3 or TRBV12-4 and TRBJ1-3; D gene ambiguous. The CDR3 loop spans 13 amino acids. The germline V and J ends were trimmed by 7 bases and 2 bases, with 9 bases remaining between them.

This clonotype was found a few times. CDR3 nucleotides: TGTGCCACCAGTGCGAGGAACAATGAGCAGTTCTTC. Protein sequence: CATSARNNEQFF. This chain connects TRBV24-1 to TRBJ2-1; D uncertain. Between the trimmed V and J ends, which lost 5 bases and 5 bases, there was a span of 6 bases. In germline, CDR1 is KGHDR, CDR2 SFDVKD. This CDR3 contains 12 residues.

J is TRBJ2-7 and V is TRBV10-3; D not resolved. The germline V and J ends were trimmed by 3 bases and 0 bases, with 6 bases remaining between them. The germline V gene has CDR1 ENHRY and CDR2 SYGVKD. CDR3 size: 13 residues. CDR3 region: CAISDASSYEQYV. The CDR3 nucleotides are TGTGCCATCAGTGACGCTAGCTCCTACGAGCAGTACGTC.

This clonotype has just a few counts. This rearrangement joins TRBV5-1 to TRBJ2-5, with 8 bases lining up with TRBD1. Germline CDR1 is SGHRS and CDR2 is YFSETQ. CDR3 length equals 14 residues. The V gene end was trimmed by 3 bases and the J gene end by 5 bases; junction bases not matched to a gene: 6. CDR3 loop: CASSSGTGRETQYF. In DNA, the CDR3 is TGCGCCAGCAGCTCCGGGACAGGTCGCGAGACCCAGTACTTC.

This clonotype showed up many times. The J gene is TRBJ1-2, the V gene TRBV12-3 or TRBV12-4, with D possibly TRBD1 on 5 matching bases. The CDR3 sequence is 14 residues long. V gave up 0 bases and J gave up 6 bases, with 11 bases separating them. CDR3 DNA: TGTGCCAGCAGTTTAGCATCGGGGCCCCATGGCTACACCTTC. This encodes CASSLASGPHGYTF.

The chain joins TRBV12-3 or TRBV12-4 to TRBJ2-3, with 11 bases aligning to TRBD2. V was pared by 7 bases and J by 2 bases, with 14 bases of the junction left unmatched. The CDR3 is made up of 18 amino acids. The CDR3 region is CASTDTSGGYSSTDTQYF. The DNA of the CDR3 is TGTGCCAGCACCGATACTAGCGGGGGCTACTCTTCCACAGATACGCAGTATTTT.

The V gene is TRBV10-3, the J gene TRBJ1-2; D not resolved. Germline V gene sequence: CDR1 ENHRY, CDR2 SYGVKD. V was cut by 6 bases and J by 3 bases, with 11 bases left in between. CDR3 length equals 13 residues. CDR3 region: CAISRQEDYGYTF. The CDR3 nucleotides read TGTGCCATCAGCCGCCAGGAGGACTATGGCTACACCTTC.

A few counts support this clonotype. This chain links TRBV20-1 with TRBJ1-1; no clear D. The CDR3 is 12 amino acids. The germline V and J ends were trimmed by 3 bases and 8 bases, with 13 bases remaining between them. Germline V gene lookup returns CDR1 DFQATT and CDR2 SNEGSKA (reference sequence). CDR3: CSASRVTAEAFF. The CDR3 coding sequence is TGCAGTGCTAGTAGGGTCACGGCCGAAGCTTTCTTT.

This chain joins TRBV2 and TRBJ2-1; D is tentatively TRBD1 or TRBD2 (5 bases each). CDR1 and CDR2 (germline): SNHLY, FYNNEI. The CDR3 has 16 residues. Between the trimmed V and J ends, which lost 7 bases and 3 bases, there was a span of 19 bases. The CDR3 reads CASTGSGTTFYNEQFF. Here the CDR3 DNA reads TGTGCCAGCACGGGGTCCGGGACGACTTTCTACAATGAGCAGTTCTTC.

This clonotype was picked up many times. The chain uses TRBV20-1 and TRBJ2-3; 9 bases agree with TRBD2. The V and J ends lost 6 bases and 8 bases, in that order; junction bases with no gene match: 12. Germline V gene sequence: CDR1 DFQATT, CDR2 SNEGSKA (reference sequence). This CDR3 contains 14 residues. DNA for the CDR3: TGCAGTGCCTCCCGGGGACTAGCTTCTGTTACGCAGTATTTT. It is translated as CSASRGLASVTQYF.

V is TRBV29-1 and J is TRBJ2-3, with 15 bases identical to TRBD2. V shed 7 bases and J 7 bases; nucleotides not matched to a gene: 9. Germline CDR1 reads SQVTM; CDR2 reads ANQGSEA. This CDR3 region has 15 residues. The CDR3 sequence is CSAGTSGGISNTQYF. CDR3 coding DNA: TGCAGCGCCGGGACTAGCGGGGGGATTTCGAATACGCAGTATTTT.

This clonotype was picked up a small number of times. V is TRBV7-2 and J is TRBJ2-7, with a weak D call TRBD2 (7 bases). Deletions cut 2 bases from V and 1 base from J, with 12 bases between. Per germline, CDR1 SGHTA and CDR2 FQGNSA. The CDR3 runs to 15 residues. The CDR3: CASSLRGGLSYEQYF. As DNA, the CDR3 is TGTGCCAGCAGCTTACGCGGGGGCCTATCCTACGAGCAGTACTTC. The whole variable domain, remainder taken from reference TRBV7-2 and TRBJ2-7, is GAGVSQSPSNKVTEKGKDVELRCDPISGHTALYWYRQSLGQGLEFLIYFQGNSAPDKSGLPSDRFSAERTGGSVSTLTIQRTQQEDSAVYLCASSLRGGLSYEQYFGPGTRLTVT.

This clonotype was detected a few times. The chain uses TRBV7-2 and TRBJ2-3; TRBD1 is a possible D gene (6 bases). CDR1 is SGHTA, CDR2 FQGNSA, per germline. The CDR3 runs 15 residues. V shed 6 bases and J shed 1 base, with 14 bases lying between them. CDR3 bases: TGTGCCAGCAGGTCCCGGGACATACGCACAGATACGCAGTATTTT. It yields the protein CASRSRDIRTDTQYF.

The V call is TRBV5-1, the J call TRBJ1-5; D possibly corresponds to TRBD1 (6 bases). In germline, CDR1 is SGHRS, CDR2 YFSETQ. The CDR3 is 15 amino acids. The V end was cut by 4 bases, the J end by 2 bases, with 13 bases between. The CDR3 spells CASSPGGLGNQPQHF. The CDR3, as DNA: TGCGCCAGCAGCCCCGGGGGGCTCGGCAATCAGCCCCAGCATTTT. Looking up the rest from reference TRBV5-1 and TRBJ1-5 gives the full variable domain: KAGVTQTPRYLIKTRGQQVTLSCSPISGHRSVSWYQQTPGQGLQFLFEYFSETQRNKGNFPGRFSGRQFSNSRSEMNVSTLELGDSALYLCASSPGGLGNQPQHFGDGTRLSIL.

This clonotype was found a few times. This chain connects TRBV20-1 to TRBJ1-1; D is possibly TRBD1 (5 bases). This CDR3 has 12 amino acids. Germline loops: CDR1 DFQATT, CDR2 SNEGSKA (reference sequence). V lost 6 bases and J lost 11, with 19 bases in between. The CDR3 DNA is TGCAGTGCAACTGGGACTCGGCCTATTGCTTTCTTT. This sequence encodes CSATGTRPIAFF.

This clonotype has a count of ten or more. The J gene is TRBJ1-2, the V gene TRBV2, with 8 bases matching TRBD1. CDR3 length: 12 amino acids. CDR1 is SNHLY, CDR2 FYNNEI, per germline. V lost 6 bases, J lost 6 bases, and 3 bases stayed unmatched. CDR3 sequence: CASSEQGDGYTF. As DNA, the CDR3 is TGTGCCAGCAGCGAACAGGGGGATGGCTACACCTTC.